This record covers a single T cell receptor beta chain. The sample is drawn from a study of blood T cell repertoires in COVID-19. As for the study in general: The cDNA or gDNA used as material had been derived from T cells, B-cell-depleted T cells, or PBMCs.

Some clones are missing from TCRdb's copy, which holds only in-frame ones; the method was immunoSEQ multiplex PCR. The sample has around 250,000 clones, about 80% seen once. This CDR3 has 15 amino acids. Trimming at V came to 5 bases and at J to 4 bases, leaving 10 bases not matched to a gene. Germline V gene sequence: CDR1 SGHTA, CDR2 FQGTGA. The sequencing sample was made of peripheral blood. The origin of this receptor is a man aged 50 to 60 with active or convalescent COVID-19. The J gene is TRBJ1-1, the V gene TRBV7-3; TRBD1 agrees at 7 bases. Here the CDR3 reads CASSAEGALGTEAFF. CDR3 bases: TGTGCCAGCAGCGCCGAGGGGGCGCTGGGCACTGAAGCTTTCTTT.